Given below is one T cell receptor (beta chain) in context. Clones were sequenced by immunoSEQ multiplex PCR, and TCRdb holds only the in-frame ones, with some missing. The data contain approximately 300,000 clones, 90% to 95% of them singletons. Participant age was roughly 18 to 90 years, and participants resided in about two dozen US areas. Contact with a PCR-confirmed or clinician-diagnosed COVID-19 case occurred within 2 weeks of entry. The CDR3 loop spans 15 amino acids. Germline CDR1 and CDR2: SGHKS and YYEKEE (reference sequence). V was shortened by 0 bases and J by 2 bases, with 11 bases between the two germline ends. This sample is drawn from a study of blood T cell repertoires in COVID-19. Study-wide background: Spain, Italy and the United States supplied samples that represented acute and convalescent COVID-19.

The clonotype originates from a woman aged 25 to 39 who had been exposed to COVID-19. V gene TRBV5-5 combines with J gene TRBJ1-2; D remains ambiguous. Sequencing used PBMCs or T cells enriched from blood (not recorded which). CDR3 nucleotide sequence: TGTGCCAGCAGCTTGGTACAGCGGATAAACTATGGCTACACCTTC. This translates into CASSLVQRINYGYTF.